This T cell receptor beta chain emerged from a study of blood T cell repertoires in COVID-19. The assay was immunoSEQ multiplex PCR, and TCRdb's table has in-frame clones only and misses some. The sample yields 390,000 or so clones, 75% to 90% seen once. Germline values: CDR1 SGHRS, CDR2 YFSETQ. V lost 0 bases, J lost 8 bases, and 20 bases lay in between. CDR3 size: 16 residues. The sequencing input was PBMCs or T cells enriched from blood (not recorded which). This clonotype originated in a man aged 18-30 years who had recovered from COVID-19. The chain carries TRBV5-1 and TRBJ1-2, with D possibly TRBD1 on 6 matching bases. Written as DNA, the CDR3 is TGCGCCAGCAGCTTGGCCTTCGGCAGGGGTGAGCGAGGCTACACCTTC. It codes for CASSLAFGRGERGYTF.